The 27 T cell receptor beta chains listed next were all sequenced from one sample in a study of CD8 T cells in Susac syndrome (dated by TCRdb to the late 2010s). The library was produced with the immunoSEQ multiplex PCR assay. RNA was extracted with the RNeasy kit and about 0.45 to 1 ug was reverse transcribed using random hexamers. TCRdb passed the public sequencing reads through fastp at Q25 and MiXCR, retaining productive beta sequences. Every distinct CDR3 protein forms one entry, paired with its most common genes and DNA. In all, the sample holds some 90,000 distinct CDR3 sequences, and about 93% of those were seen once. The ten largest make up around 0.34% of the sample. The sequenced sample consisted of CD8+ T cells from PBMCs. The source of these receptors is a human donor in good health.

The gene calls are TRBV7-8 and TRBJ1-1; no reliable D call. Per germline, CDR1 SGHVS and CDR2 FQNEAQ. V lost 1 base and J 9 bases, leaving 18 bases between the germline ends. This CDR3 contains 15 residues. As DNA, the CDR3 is TGTGCCAGCAGCTTAGGACTTTCGACGGACTCTCAAGCTTTCTTT. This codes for CASSLGLSTDSQAFF.

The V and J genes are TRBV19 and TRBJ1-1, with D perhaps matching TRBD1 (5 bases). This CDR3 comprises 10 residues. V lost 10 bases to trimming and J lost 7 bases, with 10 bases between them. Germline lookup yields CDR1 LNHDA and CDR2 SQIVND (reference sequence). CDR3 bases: TGTGCCACCCGGGACGGTGAAGCTTTCTTT. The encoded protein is CATRDGEAFF.

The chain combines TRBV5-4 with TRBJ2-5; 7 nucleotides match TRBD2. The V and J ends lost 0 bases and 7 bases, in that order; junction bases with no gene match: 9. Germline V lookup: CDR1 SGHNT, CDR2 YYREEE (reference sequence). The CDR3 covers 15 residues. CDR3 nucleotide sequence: TGTGCCAGCAGCTTGGATGAGCGGGGTACAGTGACCCAGTACTTC. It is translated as CASSLDERGTVTQYF.

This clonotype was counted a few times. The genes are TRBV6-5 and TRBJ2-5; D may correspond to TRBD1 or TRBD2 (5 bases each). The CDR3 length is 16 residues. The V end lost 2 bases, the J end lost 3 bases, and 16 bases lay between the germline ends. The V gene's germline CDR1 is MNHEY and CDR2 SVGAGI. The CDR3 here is CASSYASGTDKETQYF. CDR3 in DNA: TGTGCCAGCAGTTACGCCTCCGGGACCGACAAAGAGACCCAGTACTTC.

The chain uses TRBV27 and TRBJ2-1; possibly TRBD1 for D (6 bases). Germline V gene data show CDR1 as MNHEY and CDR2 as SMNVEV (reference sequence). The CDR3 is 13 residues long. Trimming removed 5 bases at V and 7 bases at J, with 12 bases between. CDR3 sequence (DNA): TGTGCCAGCAGTCCGGATACAGGGAATGAGCAGTTCTTC. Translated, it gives CASSPDTGNEQFF.

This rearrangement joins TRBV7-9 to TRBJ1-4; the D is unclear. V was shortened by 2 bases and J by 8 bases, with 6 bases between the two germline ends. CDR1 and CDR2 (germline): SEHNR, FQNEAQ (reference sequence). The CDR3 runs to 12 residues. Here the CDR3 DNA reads TGTGCCAGCAGCTTAACCGTCGAAAAACTGTTTTTT. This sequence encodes CASSLTVEKLFF. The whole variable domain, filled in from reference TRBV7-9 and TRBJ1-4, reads DTGVSQNPRHKITKRGQNVTFRCDPISEHNRLYWYRQTLGQGPEFLTYFQNEAQLEKSRLLSDRFSAERPKGSFSTLEIQRTEQGDSAMYLCASSLTVEKLFFGSGTQLSVL.

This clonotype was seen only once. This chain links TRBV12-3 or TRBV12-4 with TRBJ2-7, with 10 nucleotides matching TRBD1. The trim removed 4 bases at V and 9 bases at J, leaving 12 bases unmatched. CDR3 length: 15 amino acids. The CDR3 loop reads CASSYYGTGDIGQYF. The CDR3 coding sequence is TGTGCCAGCAGTTATTACGGGACAGGGGATATCGGGCAGTACTTC.

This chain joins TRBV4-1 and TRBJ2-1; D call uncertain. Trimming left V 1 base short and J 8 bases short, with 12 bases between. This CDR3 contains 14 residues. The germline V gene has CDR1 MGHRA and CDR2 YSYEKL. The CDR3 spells CASSQVRAEDEQFF. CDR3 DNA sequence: TGCGCCAGCAGCCAAGTTCGGGCCGAGGATGAGCAGTTCTTC.

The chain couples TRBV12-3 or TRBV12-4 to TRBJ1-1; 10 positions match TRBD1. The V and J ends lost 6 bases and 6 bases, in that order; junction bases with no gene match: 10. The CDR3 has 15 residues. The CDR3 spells CASSDHDRGHAEAFF. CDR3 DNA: TGTGCCAGCAGCGATCACGACAGGGGGCACGCTGAAGCTTTCTTT.

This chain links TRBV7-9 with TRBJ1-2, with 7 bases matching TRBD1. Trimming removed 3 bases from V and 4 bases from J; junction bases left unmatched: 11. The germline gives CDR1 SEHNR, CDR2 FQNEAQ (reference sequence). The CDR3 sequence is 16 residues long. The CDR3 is CASSFGDSRLIYGYTF. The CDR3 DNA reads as TGTGCCAGCAGCTTTGGGGACAGCCGATTAATCTATGGCTACACCTTC.

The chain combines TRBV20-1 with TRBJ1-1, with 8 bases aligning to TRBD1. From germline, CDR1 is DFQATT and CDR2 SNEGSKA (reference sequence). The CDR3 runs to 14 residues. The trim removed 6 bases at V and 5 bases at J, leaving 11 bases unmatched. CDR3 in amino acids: CSASNDRGDTEAFF. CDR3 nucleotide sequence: TGCAGTGCGTCCAACGACAGGGGTGATACTGAAGCTTTCTTT.

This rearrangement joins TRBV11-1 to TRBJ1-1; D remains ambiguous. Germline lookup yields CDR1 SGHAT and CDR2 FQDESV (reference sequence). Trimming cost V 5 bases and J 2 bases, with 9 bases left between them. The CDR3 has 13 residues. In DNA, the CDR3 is TGTGCCAGCAGCAGGGAGGGAAACACTGAAGCTTTCTTT. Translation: CASSREGNTEAFF.

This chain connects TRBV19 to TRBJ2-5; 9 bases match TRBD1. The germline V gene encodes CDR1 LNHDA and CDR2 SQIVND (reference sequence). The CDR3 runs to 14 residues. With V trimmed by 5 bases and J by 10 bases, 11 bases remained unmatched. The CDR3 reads CASSLRDRDLFQYF. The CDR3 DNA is TGTGCCAGTAGTCTCCGGGACAGGGATTTGTTCCAGTACTTC.

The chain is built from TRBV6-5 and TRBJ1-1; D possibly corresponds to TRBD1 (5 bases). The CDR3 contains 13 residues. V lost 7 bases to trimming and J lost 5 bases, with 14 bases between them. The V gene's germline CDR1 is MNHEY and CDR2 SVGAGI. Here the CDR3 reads CASTYGGRTEAFF. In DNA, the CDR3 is TGTGCCAGCACCTACGGGGGGAGAACTGAAGCTTTCTTT.

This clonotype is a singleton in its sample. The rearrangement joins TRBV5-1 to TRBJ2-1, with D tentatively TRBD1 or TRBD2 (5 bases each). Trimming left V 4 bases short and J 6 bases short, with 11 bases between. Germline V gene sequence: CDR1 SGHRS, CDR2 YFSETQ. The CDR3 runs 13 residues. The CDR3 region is CASSPTGTNEQFF. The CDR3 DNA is TGCGCCAGCAGCCCCACGGGGACCAATGAGCAGTTCTTC.

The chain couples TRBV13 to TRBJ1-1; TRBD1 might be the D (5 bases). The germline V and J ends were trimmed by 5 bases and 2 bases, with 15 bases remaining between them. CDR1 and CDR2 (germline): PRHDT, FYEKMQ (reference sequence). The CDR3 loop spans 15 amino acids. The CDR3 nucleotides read TGTGCCAGCAGCCCCCGACTGGGGGGAAACACTGAAGCTTTCTTT. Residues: CASSPRLGGNTEAFF.

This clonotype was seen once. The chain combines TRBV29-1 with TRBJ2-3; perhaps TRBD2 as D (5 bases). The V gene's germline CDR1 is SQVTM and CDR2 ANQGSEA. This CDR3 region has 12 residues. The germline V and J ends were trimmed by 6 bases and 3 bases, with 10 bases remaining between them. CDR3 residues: CSVGTRTDTQYF. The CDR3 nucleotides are TGCAGCGTGGGTACTAGAACAGATACGCAGTATTTT.

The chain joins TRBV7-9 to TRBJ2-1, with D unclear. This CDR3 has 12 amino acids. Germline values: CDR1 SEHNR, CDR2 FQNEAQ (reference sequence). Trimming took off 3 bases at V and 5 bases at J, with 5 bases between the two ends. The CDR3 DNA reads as TGTGCCAGCAGCTTCACGAACAATGAGCAGTTCTTC. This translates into CASSFTNNEQFF.

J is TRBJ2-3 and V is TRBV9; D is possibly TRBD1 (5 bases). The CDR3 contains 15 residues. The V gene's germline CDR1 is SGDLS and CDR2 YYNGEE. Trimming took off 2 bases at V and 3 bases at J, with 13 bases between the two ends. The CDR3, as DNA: TGTGCCAGCAGCGTCACTGATGGGGCAACAGATACGCAGTATTTT. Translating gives CASSVTDGATDTQYF.

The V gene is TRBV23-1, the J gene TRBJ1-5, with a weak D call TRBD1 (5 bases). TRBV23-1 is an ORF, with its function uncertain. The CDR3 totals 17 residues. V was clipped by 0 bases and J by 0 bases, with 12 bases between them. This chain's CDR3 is CASSQSPTAYSNQPQHF. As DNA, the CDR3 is TGCGCCAGCAGTCAATCTCCGACAGCTTATAGCAATCAGCCCCAGCATTTT.

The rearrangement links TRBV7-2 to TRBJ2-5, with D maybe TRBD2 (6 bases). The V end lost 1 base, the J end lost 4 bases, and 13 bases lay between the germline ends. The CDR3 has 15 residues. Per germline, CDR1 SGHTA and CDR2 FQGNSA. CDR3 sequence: CASSLELARGETQYF. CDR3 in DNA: TGTGCCAGCAGCTTAGAGCTAGCGCGGGGAGAGACCCAGTACTTC.

The CDR3 DNA reads TGTGCCAGCCAAACTACAGGTCGACCTAACTATGGCTACACCTTC. Its translation: CASQTTGRPNYGYTF. The rearrangement uses TRBV19 and TRBJ1-2; D is perhaps TRBD1 (5 bases). The CDR3 sequence is 15 residues long. The germline V and J ends were trimmed by 9 bases and 0 bases, with 17 bases remaining between them. CDR1 and CDR2 from the germline V gene are LNHDA and SQIVND (reference sequence). Looking up the rest from reference TRBV19 and TRBJ1-2 gives the full variable domain: DGGITQSPKYLFRKEGQNVTLSCEQNLNHDAMYWYRQDPGQGLRLIYYSQIVNDFQKGDIAEGYSVSREKKESFPLTVTSAQKNPTAFYLCASQTTGRPNYGYTFGSGTRLTVV.

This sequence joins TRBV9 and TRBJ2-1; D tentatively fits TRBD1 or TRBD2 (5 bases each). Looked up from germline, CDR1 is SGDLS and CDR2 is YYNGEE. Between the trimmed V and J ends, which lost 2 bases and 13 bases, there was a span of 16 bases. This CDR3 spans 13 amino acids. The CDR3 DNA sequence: TGTGCCAGCAGCGTGGGAGACAGCTCTGAACAGTTCTTC. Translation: CASSVGDSSEQFF. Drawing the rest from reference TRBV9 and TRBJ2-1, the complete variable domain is DSGVTQTPKHLITATGQRVTLRCSPRSGDLSVYWYQQSLDQGLQFLIQYYNGEERAKGNILERFSAQQFPDLHSELNLSSLELGDSALYFCASSVGDSSEQFFGPGTRLTVL.

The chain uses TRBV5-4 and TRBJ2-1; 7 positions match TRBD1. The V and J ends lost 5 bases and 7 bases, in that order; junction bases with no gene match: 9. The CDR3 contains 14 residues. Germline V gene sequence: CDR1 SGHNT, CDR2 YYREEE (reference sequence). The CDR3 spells CASSNDRVENEQFF. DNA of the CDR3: TGTGCCAGCAGTAACGACAGGGTGGAAAATGAGCAGTTCTTC.

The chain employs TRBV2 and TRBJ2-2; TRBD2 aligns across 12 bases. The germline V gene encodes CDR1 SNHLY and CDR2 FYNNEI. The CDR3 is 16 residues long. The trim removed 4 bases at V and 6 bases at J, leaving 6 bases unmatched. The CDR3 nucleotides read TGTGCCAGCAGTGGTTCTAGCGGGGGGGCCCCCGGGGAGCTGTTTTTT. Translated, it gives CASSGSSGGAPGELFF.

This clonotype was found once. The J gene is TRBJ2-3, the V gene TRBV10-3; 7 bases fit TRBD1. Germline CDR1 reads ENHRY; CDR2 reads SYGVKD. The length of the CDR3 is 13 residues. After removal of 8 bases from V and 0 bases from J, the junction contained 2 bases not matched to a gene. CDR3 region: CAIGQASTDTQYF. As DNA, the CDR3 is TGTGCCATCGGACAGGCTAGCACAGATACGCAGTATTTT.

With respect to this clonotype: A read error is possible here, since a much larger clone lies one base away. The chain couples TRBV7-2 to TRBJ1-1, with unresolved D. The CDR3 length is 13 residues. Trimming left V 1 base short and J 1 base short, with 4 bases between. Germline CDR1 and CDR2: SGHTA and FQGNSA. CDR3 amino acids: CASSLGWNTEAFF. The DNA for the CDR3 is TGTGCCAGCAGCTTAGGGTGGAACACTGAAGCTTTCTTT.